A selection of T cell receptor beta chains follows, all from one sample in a study of blood T cell repertoires in COVID-19. Assay used: immunoSEQ multiplex PCR; TCRdb lists only in-frame clones, some missing. Among 250,000 to 350,000 clones, approximately 90% were seen once, and the ten largest hold around 2%. Sequencing input: peripheral blood. These receptors came from a woman aged 30 to 39 with COVID-19, enrolled during active disease. Both conserved end residues are part of each CDR3. Each record gives: J gene, D gene, V gene, CDR3 protein. A D gene is named only where the DNA matches it firmly.

j_call: TRBJ2-1; d_call: -; v_call: TRBV20-1; cdr3_aa: CSAWGQNEQFF
j_call: TRBJ1-4; d_call: TRBD1; v_call: TRBV28; cdr3_aa: CASSPGQGNNEKLFF
j_call: TRBJ2-1; d_call: -; v_call: TRBV2; cdr3_aa: CASSATGNEQFF
j_call: TRBJ2-1; d_call: TRBD2; v_call: TRBV5-1; cdr3_aa: CASSQGLAGSNEQFF
j_call: TRBJ1-1; d_call: -; v_call: TRBV19; cdr3_aa: CASSIIVVPGTEAFF
j_call: TRBJ1-6; d_call: -; v_call: TRBV27; cdr3_aa: CASSLSNSLTYNSPLHF
j_call: TRBJ1-1; d_call: TRBD1; v_call: TRBV19; cdr3_aa: CASSTGTGFTEAFF
j_call: TRBJ1-4; d_call: TRBD1; v_call: TRBV4-1; cdr3_aa: CASSRSQGAGEKLFF
j_call: TRBJ1-1; d_call: TRBD1; v_call: TRBV28; cdr3_aa: CASSRSDRGSNAEAFF
j_call: TRBJ2-7; d_call: TRBD2; v_call: TRBV15; cdr3_aa: CATSRDGASGGSTYEQYF
j_call: TRBJ2-5; d_call: -; v_call: TRBV11-2; cdr3_aa: CASSLDGRGETQYF
j_call: TRBJ1-1; d_call: TRBD1; v_call: TRBV11-2; cdr3_aa: CASSPMAGGWGTEAFF
j_call: TRBJ2-2; d_call: -; v_call: TRBV7-9; cdr3_aa: CATRGITGPLNTGELFF
j_call: TRBJ2-1; d_call: -; v_call: TRBV30; cdr3_aa: CAWSEPTNEQFF
j_call: TRBJ2-7; d_call: TRBD1; v_call: TRBV27; cdr3_aa: CASSLGQGMMIEQYF
j_call: TRBJ2-2; d_call: TRBD1; v_call: TRBV30; cdr3_aa: CAWFGAPRGRSTGELFF
j_call: TRBJ2-3; d_call: -; v_call: TRBV9; cdr3_aa: CASSIQPGTTDTQYF
j_call: TRBJ2-7; d_call: -; v_call: TRBV11-2; cdr3_aa: CASRLQVSYEQYF
j_call: TRBJ2-2; d_call: -; v_call: TRBV29-1; cdr3_aa: CSVFDTPNTGELFF
j_call: TRBJ2-7; d_call: TRBD1; v_call: TRBV27; cdr3_aa: CASSWPGGYEQYF
j_call: TRBJ2-1; d_call: TRBD2; v_call: TRBV4-2; cdr3_aa: CASSQEAGKFF
j_call: TRBJ2-7; d_call: -; v_call: TRBV12-5; cdr3_aa: CASALLSAYEQYF
j_call: TRBJ1-1; d_call: -; v_call: TRBV28; cdr3_aa: CASSLVGARNTEAFF
j_call: TRBJ1-5; d_call: TRBD1; v_call: TRBV7-2; cdr3_aa: CASSARQGDQPQHF
j_call: TRBJ2-7; d_call: -; v_call: TRBV5-5; cdr3_aa: CASSFGHSYEQYF
j_call: TRBJ2-5; d_call: TRBD2; v_call: TRBV7-8; cdr3_aa: CASSRLAGGPMGETQYF